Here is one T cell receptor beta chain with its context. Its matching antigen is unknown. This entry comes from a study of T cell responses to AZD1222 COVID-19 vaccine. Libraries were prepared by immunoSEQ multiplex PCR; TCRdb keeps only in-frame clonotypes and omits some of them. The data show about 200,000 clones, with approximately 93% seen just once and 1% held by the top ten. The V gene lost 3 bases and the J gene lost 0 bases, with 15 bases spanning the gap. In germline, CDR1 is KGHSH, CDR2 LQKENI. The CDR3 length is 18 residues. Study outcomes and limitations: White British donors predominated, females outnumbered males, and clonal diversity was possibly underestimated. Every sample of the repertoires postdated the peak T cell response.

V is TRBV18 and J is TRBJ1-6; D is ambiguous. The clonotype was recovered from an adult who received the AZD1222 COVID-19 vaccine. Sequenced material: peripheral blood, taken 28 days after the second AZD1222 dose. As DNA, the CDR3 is TGTGCCAGCTCACCCGCGGCCACTTTGGGCTCCTATAATTCACCCCTCCACTTT. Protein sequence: CASSPAATLGSYNSPLHF.